This T cell receptor beta chain was captured in a study of T cells in Graves' hyperthyroidism and ophthalmopathy. This clonotype has a count of ten or more. V lost 11 bases, J lost 4 bases, and 14 bases lay in between. This CDR3 is 12 amino acids long. Germline V lookup: CDR1 ENHRY, CDR2 SYGVKD. Researchers amplified the TCR beta CDR3 regions from RNA transcripts. During a first-round RT-PCR of the TCR CDR3, the HTBI primer set was used. TCRdb redid the calling of the multiplex PCR reads with MiXCR, one entry per CDR3 protein. The sample consists of about 400,000 distinct CDR3 sequences, approximately 14% of them appearing once.

The clonotype originates from a woman between 18 and 29 years old with Graves' hyperthyroidism. Sequenced sample: blood. The chain is built from TRBV10-3 and TRBJ1-1; weak D call: TRBD1 (5 bases). CDR3 in amino acids: CAVRGDATEAFF. As DNA, the CDR3 is TGTGCCGTGCGGGGCGATGCCACTGAAGCTTTCTTT.